The sequence of this T cell receptor beta chain was determined in a study of T cells in Graves' hyperthyroidism and ophthalmopathy. CDR1 is DFQATT and CDR2 is SNEGSKA in the germline V gene (reference sequence). CDR3 length equals 16 residues. Losses at the gene ends were 3 bases for V and 2 bases for J; bases not matched to a gene: 6. This clonotype has at least ten counts. The hyperthyroidism patients had all been newly diagnosed, and their disease duration was under 2 months. Their ages ranged from 18 to 65 years. Patients showing uncontrolled infection, other autoimmune disease, pregnancy or lactation were ineligible. Diagnosing involved the use of clinical symptoms, serum thyroxine and TRAb, thyroid ultrasound and orbital computed tomography. Sample collection date corresponds to first hyperthyroidism diagnosis, prior to any ophthalmopathy symptoms. TCR beta CDR3 region amplification was performed from RNA transcripts. An initial round of RT-PCR targeting the TCR CDR3 relied on the HTBI primer set. TCRdb reprocessed the multiplex PCR reads via MiXCR and lists one record per CDR3 protein. This table has some 350,000 distinct CDR3 sequences, around 16% appearing once.

Sequences were obtained from blood. This chain uses TRBV20-1 with TRBJ1-6, with 8 bases lining up with TRBD1. The receptor was isolated from a woman aged 18-35 years with Graves' hyperthyroidism that later progressed to Graves' ophthalmopathy. Written as DNA, the CDR3 is TGCAGTGCTAGGGGGGCAGGGGGCCCCTATAATTCACCCCTCCACTTT. It translates to CSARGAGGPYNSPLHF.